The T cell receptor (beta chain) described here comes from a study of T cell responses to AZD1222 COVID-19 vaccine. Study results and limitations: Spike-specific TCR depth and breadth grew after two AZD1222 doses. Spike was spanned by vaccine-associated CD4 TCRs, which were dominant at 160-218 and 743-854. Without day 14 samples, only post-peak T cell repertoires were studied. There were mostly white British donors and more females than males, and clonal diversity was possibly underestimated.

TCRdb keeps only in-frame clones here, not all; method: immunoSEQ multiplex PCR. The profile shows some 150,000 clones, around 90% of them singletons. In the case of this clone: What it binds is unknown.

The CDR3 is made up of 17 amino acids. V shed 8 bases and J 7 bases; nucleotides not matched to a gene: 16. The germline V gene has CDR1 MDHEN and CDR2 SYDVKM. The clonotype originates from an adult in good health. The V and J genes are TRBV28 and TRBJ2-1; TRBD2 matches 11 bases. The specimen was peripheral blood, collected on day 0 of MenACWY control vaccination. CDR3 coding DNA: TGTGCCAGCGCTAAAGGTAGCGGGAGGGCCCTCGAGAATGAGCAGTTCTTC. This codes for CASAKGSGRALENEQFF.